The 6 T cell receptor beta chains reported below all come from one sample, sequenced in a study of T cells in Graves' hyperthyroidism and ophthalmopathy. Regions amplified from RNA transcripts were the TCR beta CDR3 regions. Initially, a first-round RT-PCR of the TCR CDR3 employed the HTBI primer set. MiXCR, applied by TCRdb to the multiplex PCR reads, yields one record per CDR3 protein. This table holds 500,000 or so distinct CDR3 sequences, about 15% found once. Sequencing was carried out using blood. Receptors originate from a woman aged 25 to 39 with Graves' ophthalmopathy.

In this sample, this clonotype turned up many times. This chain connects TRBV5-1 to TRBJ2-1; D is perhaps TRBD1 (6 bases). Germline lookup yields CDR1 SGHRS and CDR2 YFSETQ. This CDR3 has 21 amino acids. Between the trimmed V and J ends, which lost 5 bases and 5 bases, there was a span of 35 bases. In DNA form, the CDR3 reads TGCGCCAGCAGAGGTCCCCTTGAATTAACAGGGACCCCCCCCGTAAACAATGAGCAGTTCTTC. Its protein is CASRGPLELTGTPPVNNEQFF.

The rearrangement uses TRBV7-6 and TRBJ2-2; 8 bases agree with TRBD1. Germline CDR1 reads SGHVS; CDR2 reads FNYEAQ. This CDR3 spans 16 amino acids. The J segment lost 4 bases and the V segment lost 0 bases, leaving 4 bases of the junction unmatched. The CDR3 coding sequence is TGTGCCAGCAGCTTAGCCGTCAGGGGGCTCACCGGGGAGCTGTTTTTT. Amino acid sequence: CASSLAVRGLTGELFF.

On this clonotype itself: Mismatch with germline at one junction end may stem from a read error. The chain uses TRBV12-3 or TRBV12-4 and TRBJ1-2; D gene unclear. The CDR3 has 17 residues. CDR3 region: CASSYSTTTASFYGYAF. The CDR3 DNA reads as TGTGCCAGCAGTTACTCGACTACTACGGCATCATTCTATGGCTACGCCTTC.

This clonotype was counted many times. CDR3 region: CSWGGRETQYF. The CDR3 nucleotides are TGTTCGTGGGGGGGAAGGGAGACCCAGTACTTC. The chain joins TRBV28 to TRBJ2-5; 7 nucleotides align to TRBD2. The CDR3 totals 11 residues. In germline, CDR1 is MDHEN, CDR2 SYDVKM.

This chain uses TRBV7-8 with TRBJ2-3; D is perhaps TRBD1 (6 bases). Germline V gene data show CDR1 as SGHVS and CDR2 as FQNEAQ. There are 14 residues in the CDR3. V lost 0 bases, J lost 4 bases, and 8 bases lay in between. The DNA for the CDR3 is TGTGCCAGCAGCTTAGCCAGGGGCCCAGATACGCAGTATTTT. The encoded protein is CASSLARGPDTQYF.

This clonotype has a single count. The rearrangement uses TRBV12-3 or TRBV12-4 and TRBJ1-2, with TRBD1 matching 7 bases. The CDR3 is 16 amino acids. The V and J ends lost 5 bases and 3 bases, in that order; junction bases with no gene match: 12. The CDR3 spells CASSGRWTGADYGYTF. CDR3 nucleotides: TGTGCCAGCAGTGGACGTTGGACAGGCGCGGACTATGGCTACACCTTC.